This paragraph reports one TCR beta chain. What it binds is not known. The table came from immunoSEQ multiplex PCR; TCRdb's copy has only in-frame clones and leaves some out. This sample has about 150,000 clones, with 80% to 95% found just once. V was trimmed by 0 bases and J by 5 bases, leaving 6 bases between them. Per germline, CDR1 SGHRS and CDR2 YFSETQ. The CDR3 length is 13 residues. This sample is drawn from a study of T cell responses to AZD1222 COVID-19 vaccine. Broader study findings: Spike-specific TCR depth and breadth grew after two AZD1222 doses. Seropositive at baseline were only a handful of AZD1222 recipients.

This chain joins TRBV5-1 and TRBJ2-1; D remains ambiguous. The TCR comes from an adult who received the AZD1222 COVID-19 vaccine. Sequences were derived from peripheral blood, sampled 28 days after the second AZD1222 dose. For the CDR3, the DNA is TGCGCCAGCAGCTTGGGACTCGACAATGAGCAGTTCTTC. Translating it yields CASSLGLDNEQFF.